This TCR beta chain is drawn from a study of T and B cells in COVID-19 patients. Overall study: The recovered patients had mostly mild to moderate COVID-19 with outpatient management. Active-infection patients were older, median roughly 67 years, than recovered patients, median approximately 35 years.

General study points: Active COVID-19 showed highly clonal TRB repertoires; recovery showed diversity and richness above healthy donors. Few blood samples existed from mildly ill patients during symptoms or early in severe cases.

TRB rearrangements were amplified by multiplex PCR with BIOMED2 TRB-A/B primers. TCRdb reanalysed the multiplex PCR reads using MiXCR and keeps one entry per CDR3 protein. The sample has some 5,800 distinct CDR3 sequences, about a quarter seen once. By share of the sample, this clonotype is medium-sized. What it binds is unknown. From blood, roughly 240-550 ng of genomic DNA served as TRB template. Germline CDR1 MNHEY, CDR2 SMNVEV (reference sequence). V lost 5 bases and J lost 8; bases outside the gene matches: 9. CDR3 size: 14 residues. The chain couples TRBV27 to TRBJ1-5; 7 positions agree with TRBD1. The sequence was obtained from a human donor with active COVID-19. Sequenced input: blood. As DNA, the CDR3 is TGTGCCAGCAGTCTGACAGGGCCCGCTGAGCCCCAGCATTTT. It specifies CASSLTGPAEPQHF.